This TCR beta chain was identified during a study of blood T cells in healthy people across ages. Notes on the study in general: Long-lived and aged donors differed, with more naive CD4+ cells and higher diversity in the long-lived. Calculation of diversity from one million T cells yielded estimates considered to be underestimates. Observed TCR beta diversity showed a strong correlation with the percentage of naive T cells as measured by flow cytometry.

Donor samples were obtained from healthy Caucasian individuals from Russia, aged 6 to 90. For the second PCR, which ran for about 6 to 11 cycles, a sample-barcoded 5' primer and a J-beta primer mix were used. TCRdb redid the calling of the 5' RACE reads with MiXCR, one entry per CDR3 protein. The sample lists 850,000 to 1,300,000 distinct CDR3 sequences; under 55% were seen once. The CDR3 is made up of 14 amino acids. CDR1 is LNHNV and CDR2 is YYDKDF in the germline V gene (reference sequence). A few counts support this clonotype. Its antigen remains unidentified. The sequenced sample was blood. V is TRBV15 and J is TRBJ2-7; TRBD1 is a possible D gene (6 bases). The closer fit of TRBJ2-5 to the DNA end suggests the J call may be wrong. This TCR was recovered from a woman aged 60-75 years in good health. In nucleotides, the CDR3 is TGTGCCACCAGTGTACAGGGAAGGAAAGAGACCCAGTACTTC. Translated: CATSVQGRKETQYF.